The 6 T cell receptor beta chains listed next were all sequenced from one sample in a study of T cell repertoires in ileal Crohn's disease. The protocol was immunoSEQ multiplex PCR, while the TCRdb copy is restricted to in-frame clones and leaves out a portion. The data contain approximately 8,200 clones, about 96% of them seen just once; the ten biggest clones take up around 0.22%. Sequences were obtained from ileal tissue. These receptors all stem from an adult with Crohn's disease.

The chain links TRBV28 to TRBJ2-3, with D possibly matching TRBD1 (5 bases). The CDR3 totals 17 residues. CDR1 and CDR2 (germline): MDHEN, SYDVKM. Deletions cut 2 bases from V and 2 bases from J, with 17 bases between. The CDR3 here is CASSLGYRMANTDTQYF. CDR3 nucleotides: TGTGCCAGCAGTTTAGGCTACAGGATGGCGAACACAGATACGCAGTATTTT.

The chain combines TRBV7-3 with TRBJ2-2; D remains ambiguous. CDR3 length equals 13 residues. Germline lookup yields CDR1 SGHTA and CDR2 FQGTGA. V lost 0 bases and J 5 bases, leaving 4 bases between the germline ends. CDR3 in amino acids: CASSLTLTGELFF. Written as DNA, the CDR3 is TGTGCCAGCAGCTTAACCCTAACCGGGGAGCTGTTTTTT.

This clone came up once. The chain combines TRBV18 with TRBJ2-3, with TRBD2 matching 7 bases. The CDR3 is made up of 20 amino acids. Germline CDR1 KGHSH, CDR2 LQKENI. Trimming cost V 1 base and J 2 bases; bases outside gene matches: 18. The CDR3 is CASSPRIDPPRTRNTDTQYF. CDR3 bases: TGTGCCAGCTCACCACGGATAGACCCTCCCAGGACTAGAAACACAGATACGCAGTATTTT.

The V call is TRBV5-1, the J call TRBJ1-6; D remains unclear. The V gene's germline CDR1 is SGHRS and CDR2 YFSETQ. The V gene lost 0 bases and the J gene lost 0 bases, with 7 bases spanning the gap. This CDR3 comprises 16 residues. The CDR3 region has the DNA TGCGCCAGCAGCTTGGGGCGGAGCTCCTATAATTCACCCCTCCACTTT. This codes for CASSLGRSSYNSPLHF.

This chain uses TRBV6-1 with TRBJ2-7; 8 bases align to TRBD1. The length of the CDR3 is 16 residues. Germline V gene sequence: CDR1 MNHNS, CDR2 SASEGT. V lost 3 bases to trimming and J lost 2 bases; unmatched junction nucleotides: 9. CDR3 amino acids: CASSEGGQGAPYEQYV. The CDR3 nucleotides are TGTGCCAGCAGTGAGGGGGGTCAGGGGGCTCCCTACGAGCAGTACGTC.

The chain combines TRBV5-1 with TRBJ1-2, with D perhaps matching TRBD1 (6 bases). With 0 bases removed from V and 8 bases from J, the gap between germline ends came to 14 bases. Germline V gene lookup returns CDR1 SGHRS and CDR2 YFSETQ. The CDR3 sequence is 14 residues long. This CDR3 is CASSLAPGEYGYTF. Here the CDR3 DNA reads TGCGCCAGCAGCTTGGCCCCAGGGGAGTACGGCTACACCTTC.